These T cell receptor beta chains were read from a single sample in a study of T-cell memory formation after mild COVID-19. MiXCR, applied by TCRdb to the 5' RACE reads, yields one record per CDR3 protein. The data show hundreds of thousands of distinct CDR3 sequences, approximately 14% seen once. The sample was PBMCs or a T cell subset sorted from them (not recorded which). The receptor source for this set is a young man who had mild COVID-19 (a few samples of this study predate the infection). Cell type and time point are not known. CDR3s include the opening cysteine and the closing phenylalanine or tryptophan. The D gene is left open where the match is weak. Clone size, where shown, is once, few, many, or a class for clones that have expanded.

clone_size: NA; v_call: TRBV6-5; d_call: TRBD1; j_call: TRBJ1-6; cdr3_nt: TGTGCCAGCAGTTACTTTACAGGGGAAAGTCGTAATTCACCCCTCCACTTT; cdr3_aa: CASSYFTGESRNSPLHF
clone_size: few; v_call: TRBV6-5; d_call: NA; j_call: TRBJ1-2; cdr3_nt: TGTGCCAGCAATACCGACAGTTCAGAGAAATTCTATGGCTACACCTTC; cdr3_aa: CASNTDSSEKFYGYTF
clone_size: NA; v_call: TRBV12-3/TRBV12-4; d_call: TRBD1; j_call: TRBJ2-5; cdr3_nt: TGTGCCAGCAGTTTCGGACAGGGTCTTCGGGAGACCCAGTACTTC; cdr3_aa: CASSFGQGLRETQYF
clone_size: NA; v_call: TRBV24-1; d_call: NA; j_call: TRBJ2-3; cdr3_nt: TGTGCCACCAGTGACCCTAAGACGGGGACAGATACGCAGTATTTT; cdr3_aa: CATSDPKTGTDTQYF
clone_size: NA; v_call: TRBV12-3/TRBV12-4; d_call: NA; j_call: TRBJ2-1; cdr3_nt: TGTGCCAGCACCCTTCACCGGGGCCCCTACAATGAGCAGTTCTTC; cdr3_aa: CASTLHRGPYNEQFF
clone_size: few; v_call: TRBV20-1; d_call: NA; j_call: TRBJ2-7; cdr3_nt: TGCAGTGCTAGTGGGCGTTCCTACGAGCAGTACTTC; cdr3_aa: CSASGRSYEQYF
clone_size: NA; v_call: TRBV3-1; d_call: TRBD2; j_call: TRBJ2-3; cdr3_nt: TGTGCCAGCAGCCAAGATGACAGCGGGGGGGCAGATACGCAGTATTTT; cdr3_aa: CASSQDDSGGADTQYF
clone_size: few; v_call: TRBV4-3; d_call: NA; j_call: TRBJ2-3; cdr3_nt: TGCGCCAGCAGCCAGGCGCTTGGAAGCACAGATACGCAGTATTTT; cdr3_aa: CASSQALGSTDTQYF
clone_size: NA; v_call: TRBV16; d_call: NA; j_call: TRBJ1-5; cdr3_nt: TGTGCCAGCAGCCGTATAGGGGTGGATCAGCCCCAGCATTTT; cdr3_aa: CASSRIGVDQPQHF
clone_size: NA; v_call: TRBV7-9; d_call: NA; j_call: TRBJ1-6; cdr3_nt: TGTGCCAGCAGCTCGGATCTGTCACCCCTCCACTTT; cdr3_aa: CASSSDLSPLHF
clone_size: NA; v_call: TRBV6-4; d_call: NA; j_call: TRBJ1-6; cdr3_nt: TGTGCCAGCAGTGACTCTGAGGGAACCTATAATTCACCCCTCCACTTT; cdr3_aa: CASSDSEGTYNSPLHF